The sequence of this T cell receptor beta chain was determined in a study of T-cell reconstitution after alpha-beta-depleted transplantation in children (dated by TCRdb to 2015 to 2016). Turning to the overall study: The study quantitatively tracked T-cell immune reconstitution after TCRalphabeta/CD19-depleted allogeneic hematopoietic cell transplantation in children using TCR repertoire profiling. What the work shows at the level of the full study, not this receptor alone: The high TCRbeta diversity at day 60 in some patients was ascribed to recipient T cells and intrathymic progenitors that had survived conditioning. The apparently early alphabetaT-cell count recovery about two months after transplant was reportedly dependent on only several hundred rapidly expanded clones derived from non-depleted graft cells. Hyperexpanded clone frequencies declined over subsequent months; after one year, T-cell counts and TCRbeta diversity were mostly attributed to newly produced T cells.

This clonotype was seen at least ten times. What antigen it recognizes has not been identified. The sample holds no much larger clone one base away, and base qualities are not on file. Library preparation was by PCR. Sequencing took place on an Illumina HiSeq 2500. Molecular barcoding was employed in the preparation of TCR libraries, with unique molecular identifiers being used to normalize TCRbeta repertoire quantification. TCRdb reran the public reads through fastp at Q25 and MiXCR, keeping productive beta chains. For every CDR3 protein sequence, its rows merge into one entry that carries the most common genes and DNA. The sample includes around 200,000 distinct CDR3 sequences, with about a tenth observed a single time. Under 30% of the sample belongs to the ten largest clones. Between the V and J ends, shortened by 4 bases and 0 bases respectively, the junction contains 10 bases. There are 14 amino acids in the CDR3, from cysteine to phenylalanine inclusive. The entry retains the CDR3 DNA only, 42 bases that are in frame from base 1. Taken from the germline V gene (reference sequence), the CDR1 and CDR2 loops are DFQATT and SNEGSKA.

Reading the label with the study, this specimen's treatment or condition is: allogeneic hematopoietic cell transplantation with graft depleted of TCRalphabeta T cells and CD19 B cells. The children who served as transplant recipients had been given grafts of TCRalphabeta/CD19-depleted allogeneic hematopoietic cells. The V gene is TRBV20-1 and the J gene is TRBJ2-1; a weak D assignment points to TRBD1 (5 bases agree). The source is a child younger than two with acute myeloid leukemia, due to receive a stem cell transplant. This material consisted of PBMCs, taken before TCRalphabeta/CD19-depleted stem cell transplant. The nucleotide sequence is TGCAGTGCTAAATGGGGCTTCTCCTACAATGAGCAGTTCTTC. Its protein product is CSAKWGFSYNEQFF.